This T cell receptor beta chain was identified in a study of a mutant IDH1 vaccine in newly diagnosed glioma. Study-wide background: Averaging 40.4 years of age, treated patients were about 60% male and approximately 38% female.

Repertoires were generated with immunoSEQ multiplex PCR, while TCRdb's copy carries only in-frame clones and drops some. The repertoire holds about 29,000 clones, with around three quarters as singletons. Time point specified: week 35, safety follow-up. Each dose delivered 300 ug of mutant IDH1 20-mer peptide subcutaneously with imiquimod. With respect to this clone: Its antigen is unidentified.

This CDR3 has 22 amino acids. J gave up 7 bases and V 4 bases, and 29 bases lay outside the gene matches. The germline V gene encodes CDR1 LNHDA and CDR2 SQIVND (reference sequence). The V and J genes are TRBV19 and TRBJ1-1, with 11 bases lining up with TRBD1. The sample was PBMCs, taken from a glioma patient whose treatment included an IDH1 peptide vaccine. The receptor was isolated from a man aged 45-65 years with glioma. The CDR3 DNA sequence: TGTGCCAGTAGTAAACATCTAGTCACTAGAGTAACCCCGGGACAGGGGGTGGGTGAAGCTTTCTTT. As protein: CASSKHLVTRVTPGQGVGEAFF.